This T cell receptor (beta chain) comes out of a study of blood T cell repertoires in COVID-19. About the research overall: PBMCs, B-cell-depleted T cells, or T cells were the source of the cDNA or gDNA that made up the material.

CDR1 is SGHTS and CDR2 is YDEGEE in the germline V gene. CDR3 length equals 15 residues. V lost 2 bases to trimming and J lost 4 bases; unmatched junction nucleotides: 8. Here immunoSEQ multiplex PCR was the method, and the copy in TCRdb shows in-frame clones only, minus some. The sample includes fewer than 200,000 clones, approximately 81% of them seen just once. The rearrangement links TRBV5-8 to TRBJ2-7, with 8 bases matching TRBD2. This TCR derives from a human donor with acute or convalescent COVID-19. The donor label of this sample is uncertain. Sequenced: peripheral blood. DNA for the CDR3: TGTGCCAGCAGCTTTAGCGGGGCCTTACGTTACGAGCAGTACTTC. Protein sequence: CASSFSGALRYEQYF. Drawing the rest from reference TRBV5-8 and TRBJ2-7, the complete variable domain is EAGVTQSPTHLIKTRGQQATLRCSPISGHTSVYWYQQALGLGLQFLLWYDEGEERNRGNFPPRFSGRQFPNYSSELNVNALELEDSALYLCASSFSGALRYEQYFGPGTRLTVT.